Below are 8 T cell receptor beta chains sequenced from a single sample in a study of vaccination effects on CD4 cells after COVID-19. When 10 to 11 days of culture had elapsed, CD4+ T cells were isolated. The antigens of these receptors remain unknown. The repertoire was sequenced with immunoSEQ multiplex PCR; TCRdb's copy has only in-frame clones and lacks some. In the table there are 45,000 to 60,000 clones, over 60% of which are singletons. The material was CD4+ T cells from PBMCs cultured without peptide, obtained before COVID-19 vaccination. The origin of the receptors is a human donor who received a COVID-19 vaccine.

The J gene is TRBJ2-7, the V gene TRBV12-2; the table's D gene call, TRBD2, was not cross checked with the DNA. TRBV12-2 is given as a pseudogene. This CDR3 spans 12 amino acids. The DNA for the CDR3 is TGTGCAAGTCGCTTAAGGACTCCTGGGCAGTACGTC. Its protein is CASRLRTPGQYV.

The rearrangement uses TRBV7-2 and TRBJ1-3; D uncertain. This CDR3 comprises 17 residues. V was trimmed by 3 bases and J by 0 bases, leaving 15 bases between them. The germline V gene encodes CDR1 SGHTA and CDR2 FQGNSA. The CDR3 DNA is TGTGCCAGCAGCTTGGTCACACACCTACCCTCTGGAAACACCATATATTTT. It specifies CASSLVTHLPSGNTIYF.

Worth noting for this clone: This same CDR3 is encoded by further DNA sequences in the sample. The chain combines TRBV7-2 with TRBJ2-3; D possibly uses TRBD1 or TRBD2 (5 bases each). From germline, CDR1 is SGHTA and CDR2 FQGNSA. Deletions cut 5 bases from V and 0 bases from J, with 9 bases between. The CDR3 contains 14 residues. CDR3 sequence reads: CASSPGPSTDTQYF. Written as DNA, the CDR3 is TGTGCCAGCAGCCCGGGACCAAGCACAGATACGCAGTATTTT.

The CDR3 protein is CASGETAHTGTQYF. The CDR3 region has the DNA TGTGCCAGCGGGGAGACAGCCCACACCGGGACCCAGTACTTC. The V and J genes are TRBV9 and TRBJ2-5, with D perhaps being TRBD1 or TRBD2 (5 bases each). Germline CDR1 and CDR2: SGDLS and YYNGEE. Trimming pared 7 bases from V and 7 bases from J, leaving 20 bases between. The CDR3 sequence is 14 residues long.

This sequence joins TRBV4-3 and TRBJ2-2; D possibly corresponds to TRBD1 (6 bases). Germline values: CDR1 LGHNA, CDR2 YSLEER. This CDR3 comprises 16 residues. Between the trimmed V and J ends, which lost 4 bases and 1 base, there was a span of 13 bases. The CDR3 reads CASSRRGGWNTGELFF. Here the CDR3 DNA reads TGCGCCAGCAGCCGTCGAGGGGGATGGAACACCGGGGAGCTGTTTTTT.

The V gene is TRBV24-1, the J gene TRBJ1-4, with 7 bases lining up with TRBD1. V dropped 3 bases and J dropped 3; count of bases not matched to a gene: 3. Germline assignment: CDR1 KGHDR and CDR2 SFDVKD. The CDR3 consists of 15 residues. CDR3 sequence (DNA): TGTGCCACCAGTGATCCCGGGACAGCTAATGAAAAACTGTTTTTT. Its translation: CATSDPGTANEKLFF.

This chain connects TRBV27 to TRBJ1-2; D not resolved. Trimming shortened V by 0 bases and J by 6 bases, and 11 bases separated the two germline ends. The CDR3 has 14 amino acids. Germline V gene lookup returns CDR1 MNHEY and CDR2 SMNVEV (reference sequence). Here the CDR3 reads CASSLSAASHGYTF. CDR3 nucleotide sequence: TGTGCCAGCAGTTTATCGGCAGCTAGCCATGGCTACACCTTC.

The rearrangement links TRBV14 to TRBJ2-1, with TRBD2 matching over 15 bases. Germline CDR1 SGHDN, CDR2 FVKESK. The CDR3 is 19 amino acids. The V and J ends lost 0 bases and 6 bases, in that order; junction bases with no gene match: 9. In DNA form, the CDR3 reads TGTGCCAGCAGCCAAGATCCCGGGACTAGCGGGGGGCGTTTCAATGAGCAGTTCTTC. It yields the protein CASSQDPGTSGGRFNEQFF.